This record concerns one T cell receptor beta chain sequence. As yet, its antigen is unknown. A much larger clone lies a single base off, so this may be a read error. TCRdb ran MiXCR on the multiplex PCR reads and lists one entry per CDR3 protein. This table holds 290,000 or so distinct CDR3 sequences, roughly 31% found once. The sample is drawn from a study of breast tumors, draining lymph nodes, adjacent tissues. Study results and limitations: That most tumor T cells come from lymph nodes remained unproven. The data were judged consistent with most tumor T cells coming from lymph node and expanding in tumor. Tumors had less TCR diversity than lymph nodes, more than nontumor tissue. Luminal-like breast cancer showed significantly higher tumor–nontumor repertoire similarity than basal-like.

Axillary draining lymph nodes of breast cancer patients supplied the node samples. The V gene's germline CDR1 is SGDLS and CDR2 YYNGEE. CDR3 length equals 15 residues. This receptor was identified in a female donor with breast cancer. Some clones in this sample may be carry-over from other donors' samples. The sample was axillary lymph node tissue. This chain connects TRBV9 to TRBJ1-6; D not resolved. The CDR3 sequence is CASSPLSAYNSPPHF. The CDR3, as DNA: TGTGCCAGCAGCCCCCTATCGGCCTATAATTCACCCCCCCACTTT.